Listed below are T cell receptor beta chains from one sample, sequenced in a study of T cell repertoires in cytomegalovirus infection. TCRdb reprocessed the reads with MiXCR, giving one entry per CDR3 protein. The data hold 200,000 to 300,000 distinct CDR3 sequences, with around 8.7% observed a single time. The sequencing input was PBMCs. All receptors derive from a human donor in good health (CMV status not recorded). Some clones in this sample may be carry-over from other donors' samples. The CDR3 runs from the conserved cysteine through the conserved F or W. D genes are given only for firm matches. Expanded clones get a size class; other rows say once, few or many, or leave the size out.

abundance: many
v_gene: TRBV5-3
j_gene: TRBJ2-7
d_gene: TRBD2
CDR3nt: TGTGCCAGCAGCCCGGGAGGTTTCTACGAGCAGTACTTC
CDR3aa: CASSPGGFYEQYF

abundance: few
v_gene: TRBV7-2
j_gene: TRBJ2-5
d_gene: .
CDR3nt: TGTGCCAGCAGCTTAGGGGGCGCGAATCAAGAGACCCAGTACTTC
CDR3aa: CASSLGGANQETQYF

abundance: many
v_gene: TRBV7-2
j_gene: TRBJ1-4
d_gene: .
CDR3nt: TGTGCCAGCAGCGCCCGACCGGTCGGGGGGGAAAAACTGTTTTTT
CDR3aa: CASSARPVGGEKLFF

abundance: .
v_gene: TRBV11-2
j_gene: TRBJ2-7
d_gene: .
CDR3nt: TGTGCCAGCAGTTTCCTAGGAGGTTCCTACGAGCAGTACTTC
CDR3aa: CASSFLGGSYEQYF

abundance: many
v_gene: TRBV12-3/TRBV12-4
j_gene: TRBJ1-2
d_gene: .
CDR3nt: TGTGCCAGCAGTCCGATACAGGGTGCTAGTAATGGCTACACCTTC
CDR3aa: CASSPIQGASNGYTF

abundance: few
v_gene: TRBV29-1
j_gene: TRBJ1-2
d_gene: .
CDR3nt: TGCAGCGTTGGAGGGGGACGGAACTATGGCTACACCTTC
CDR3aa: CSVGGGRNYGYTF

abundance: .
v_gene: TRBV7-2
j_gene: TRBJ2-5
d_gene: TRBD2
CDR3nt: TGTGCCAGCAGCCCAATGACTAGCGCGGCGGGGAGCCAGTACTTC
CDR3aa: CASSPMTSAAGSQYF

abundance: many
v_gene: TRBV7-9
j_gene: TRBJ2-3
d_gene: TRBD2
CDR3nt: TGTGCCAGCAGCCCGGGACTAGCGGGAGGCATCACAGATACGCAGTATTTT
CDR3aa: CASSPGLAGGITDTQYF

abundance: many
v_gene: TRBV24-1
j_gene: TRBJ1-3
d_gene: .
CDR3nt: TGTGCCACCAGTGATTTACCGGAGGGACCTCTATCCTCTGGAAACACCATATATTTT
CDR3aa: CATSDLPEGPLSSGNTIYF

abundance: many
v_gene: TRBV19
j_gene: TRBJ2-7
d_gene: .
CDR3nt: TGTGCCAGTAGTACCCACCGGACCTCTGGTGGCGAGCAGTACTTC
CDR3aa: CASSTHRTSGGEQYF

abundance: many
v_gene: TRBV7-2
j_gene: TRBJ2-7
d_gene: .
CDR3nt: TGTGCCAGCAGCGAGGACAGCCCCGGAACTAAGCAGTACTTC
CDR3aa: CASSEDSPGTKQYF

abundance: many
v_gene: TRBV6-2/TRBV6-3
j_gene: TRBJ1-2
d_gene: .
CDR3nt: TGTGCCAGCGGCGCTACGTCACGGCCCTATGGCTACACCTTC
CDR3aa: CASGATSRPYGYTF

abundance: many
v_gene: TRBV7-6
j_gene: TRBJ1-2
d_gene: .
CDR3nt: TGTGCCAGCAGCTTAGAGGCCGGGACTCTGAACTATGGCTACACCTTC
CDR3aa: CASSLEAGTLNYGYTF

abundance: many
v_gene: TRBV12-3/TRBV12-4
j_gene: TRBJ1-2
d_gene: .
CDR3nt: TGTGCCAGCAGTTTAGCACAGGACGCCTATGGCTACACCTTC
CDR3aa: CASSLAQDAYGYTF

abundance: few
v_gene: TRBV7-2
j_gene: TRBJ2-2
d_gene: .
CDR3nt: TGTGCCAGCAGCTTAGAGGGGGAGGTGAACACCGGGGAGCTGTTTTTT
CDR3aa: CASSLEGEVNTGELFF

abundance: few
v_gene: TRBV6-1
j_gene: TRBJ1-1
d_gene: TRBD1
CDR3nt: TGTGCCAGCAGTACAGGGGTTTTCGCTGAAGCTTTCTTT
CDR3aa: CASSTGVFAEAFF

abundance: many
v_gene: TRBV12-3/TRBV12-4
j_gene: TRBJ2-7
d_gene: TRBD2
CDR3nt: TGTGCCAGCAGTTTCCGAGCGGGGTCCTCCTACGAGCAGTACTTC
CDR3aa: CASSFRAGSSYEQYF

abundance: many
v_gene: TRBV7-9
j_gene: TRBJ1-1
d_gene: .
CDR3nt: TGTGCCAGCAGCTTTCCTCCGCCTGAGAACACTGAAGCTTTCTTT
CDR3aa: CASSFPPPENTEAFF

abundance: many
v_gene: TRBV7-2
j_gene: TRBJ2-7
d_gene: TRBD1
CDR3nt: TGTGCCAGCAGCTTAGGTCCAGGGGGCAACCAGATCTACGAGCAGTACTTC
CDR3aa: CASSLGPGGNQIYEQYF

abundance: few
v_gene: TRBV6-5
j_gene: TRBJ2-1
d_gene: .
CDR3nt: TGTGCCAGCAAAGGGCTGGGAGGTGGGAACTACAATGAGCAGTTCTTC
CDR3aa: CASKGLGGGNYNEQFF

abundance: few
v_gene: TRBV7-6
j_gene: TRBJ2-1
d_gene: .
CDR3nt: TGTGCCAGCAGCTTATATCAAGGAGGGGTCGCTTCCTTGGGTGAGCAGTTCTTC
CDR3aa: CASSLYQGGVASLGEQFF

abundance: .
v_gene: TRBV7-2
j_gene: TRBJ1-4
d_gene: TRBD1
CDR3nt: TGTGCCAGCAGCTTTTTTTCCCAGGGGGATGAAAAACTGTTTTTT
CDR3aa: CASSFFSQGDEKLFF

abundance: .
v_gene: TRBV5-1
j_gene: TRBJ2-3
d_gene: TRBD2
CDR3nt: TGCGCCAGCAGCTTGATAGCGGGGACGACAGATACGCAGTATTTT
CDR3aa: CASSLIAGTTDTQYF

abundance: many
v_gene: TRBV6-5
j_gene: TRBJ2-1
d_gene: .
CDR3nt: TGTGCCAGCGCCCTAAGCTCCTACAATGAGCAGTTCTTC
CDR3aa: CASALSSYNEQFF

abundance: many
v_gene: TRBV28
j_gene: TRBJ1-1
d_gene: .
CDR3nt: TGTGCCAGCAGCCCTGAAGATGGGAGGGGACGTAATGAAGCTTTCTTT
CDR3aa: CASSPEDGRGRNEAFF

abundance: many
v_gene: TRBV6-2/TRBV6-3
j_gene: TRBJ2-2
d_gene: .
CDR3nt: TGTGCCAGCAGTCTAGTCCTTCCCACCGGGGAGCTGTTTTTT
CDR3aa: CASSLVLPTGELFF

abundance: few
v_gene: TRBV10-3
j_gene: TRBJ1-2
d_gene: .
CDR3nt: TGTGCCACCTATCAATATGGCTACACCTTC
CDR3aa: CATYQYGYTF

abundance: many
v_gene: TRBV28
j_gene: TRBJ2-5
d_gene: TRBD2
CDR3nt: TGTGCCAGCAGCTTTAGACTAGCGGGGGCCCAAGAGACCCAGTACTTC
CDR3aa: CASSFRLAGAQETQYF